These 28 T cell receptor beta chains came from one sample sequenced in a study of blood T cell repertoires in COVID-19. The table came from immunoSEQ multiplex PCR; TCRdb's copy has only in-frame clones and leaves some out. The sample has approximately 470,000 clones, roughly 87% seen once; the top ten hold 0.7%. What was sequenced was PBMCs or T cells enriched from blood (not recorded which). The receptors originated from a woman younger than 35 who had recovered from COVID-19.

This clone was found once. The gene calls are TRBV19 and TRBJ1-3; 9 positions match TRBD1. CDR3 size: 14 residues. Trimming took 6 bases from V and 2 from J; bases not matched to a gene: 2. Germline V gene lookup returns CDR1 LNHDA and CDR2 SQIVND (reference sequence). CDR3 nucleotide sequence: TGTGCCAGTAGCCGACAGGGGGCTGGAAACACCATATATTTT. This translates into CASSRQGAGNTIYF.

V gene TRBV18 combines with J gene TRBJ1-1; no clear D. Trimming stripped 0 bases from V and 2 bases from J, with 13 bases between. CDR1 is KGHSH and CDR2 is LQKENI in the germline V gene. This CDR3 is 16 amino acids long. The CDR3 DNA sequence: TGTGCCAGCTCACCACCATATTCACGGAGTAACACTGAAGCTTTCTTT. It specifies CASSPPYSRSNTEAFF.

This chain links TRBV12-5 with TRBJ1-2; 8 nucleotides agree with TRBD1. Germline V gene sequence: CDR1 LGHNT, CDR2 FRNRAP. CDR3 size: 15 residues. V dropped 7 bases and J dropped 3; count of bases not matched to a gene: 10. The CDR3 region has the DNA TGTGCTAGTGCCCCGGACAGGGCGAGGGACTATGGCTACACCTTC. Its protein product is CASAPDRARDYGYTF.

The chain couples TRBV11-2 to TRBJ2-2; 9 nucleotides line up with TRBD2. V shed 3 bases, J shed 5 bases, and the junction held 4 bases outside the gene matches. Germline CDR1 reads SGHAT; CDR2 reads FQNNGV. This CDR3 region has 15 residues. The CDR3 here is CASSFASGVTGELFF. The DNA for the CDR3 is TGTGCCAGCAGCTTTGCTAGCGGGGTAACCGGGGAGCTGTTTTTT.

The gene calls are TRBV3-1 (or the pseudogene TRBV3-2) and TRBJ1-1; D unresolved. CDR3 size: 16 residues. Germline assignment: CDR1 LGHDT and CDR2 YNNKEL (reference sequence). The germline V and J ends were trimmed by 3 bases and 4 bases, with 18 bases remaining between them. The CDR3 sequence: CASSHLGLGRSTEAFF. DNA for the CDR3: TGTGCCAGCAGCCATCTGGGCCTGGGGAGGAGCACTGAAGCTTTCTTT.

About this clone itself: Other DNA sequences in this specimen translate into the identical CDR3. For the CDR3, the DNA is TGTGCCTGGAGCTCCGGTAATTCACCCCTCCACTTT. It specifies CAWSSGNSPLHF. The chain joins TRBV30 to TRBJ1-6; D ambiguous. The CDR3 totals 12 residues. CDR1 is GTSNPN and CDR2 is SVGIG in the germline V gene (reference sequence). V was cut by 3 bases and J by 6 bases, with 6 bases left in between.

CDR3 region: CASSLSTRGTDTQYF. The DNA of the CDR3 is TGTGCCAGCAGCTTATCAACCAGGGGGACCGATACGCAGTATTTT. The gene calls are TRBV7-9 and TRBJ2-3; 7 bases fit TRBD1. Trimming at V came to 2 bases and at J to 6 bases, leaving 8 bases not matched to a gene. CDR3 length: 15 residues. In germline, CDR1 is SEHNR, CDR2 FQNEAQ (reference sequence).

The gene calls are TRBV12-3 or TRBV12-4 and TRBJ2-2; 10 bases line up with TRBD1. V trimming: 3 bases; J trimming: 12 bases; junction bases outside the gene matches: 1. This CDR3 is 12 amino acids long. The chain's CDR3 is CASSLGQGKLFF. As DNA, the CDR3 is TGTGCCAGCAGTTTGGGACAGGGGAAGCTGTTTTTT.

This clone has only one observation. This chain joins TRBV6-5 and TRBJ1-1; D unresolved. This CDR3 has 14 residues. Trimming pared 2 bases from V and 0 bases from J, leaving 7 bases between. CDR1 is MNHEY, CDR2 SVGAGI, per germline. CDR3 sequence: CASSYARMNTEAFF. In DNA form, the CDR3 reads TGTGCCAGCAGTTACGCCAGAATGAACACTGAAGCTTTCTTT.

The chain combines TRBV27 with TRBJ1-3; D not certain. Trimming cost V 8 bases and J 0 bases, with 8 bases left between them. This CDR3 contains 13 residues. Germline V lookup: CDR1 MNHEY, CDR2 SMNVEV (reference sequence). The CDR3: CASPIYSGNTIYF. CDR3 DNA: TGTGCCAGCCCTATTTACTCTGGAAACACCATATATTTT.

The V and J genes are TRBV10-1 and TRBJ1-1; D perhaps matches TRBD1 (6 bases). V lost 4 bases and J 5 bases, leaving 8 bases between the germline ends. CDR1 and CDR2 (germline): WNHNN, SYGVQD (reference sequence). This CDR3 contains 12 residues. Written as DNA, the CDR3 is TGCGCCAGCAGTGCAGGGGAAACTGAAGCTTTCTTT. Its translation: CASSAGETEAFF.

V usage is TRBV7-2 and J usage is TRBJ1-2, with D possibly being TRBD1 (6 bases). The CDR3 covers 17 residues. V was pared by 5 bases and J by 1 base, with 20 bases between. Per germline, CDR1 SGHTA and CDR2 FQGNSA. The DNA for the CDR3 is TGTGCCAGCAGCCCACAGGGCGGGGGAATTATTAACTATGGCTACACCTTC. Translation: CASSPQGGGIINYGYTF.

J is TRBJ2-4 and V is TRBV12-3 or TRBV12-4, with TRBD2 as a possible D gene (5 bases). The CDR3 runs 12 residues. V shed 3 bases and J shed 6 bases, with 6 bases lying between them. CDR3 amino acids: CASSFRGNIQYF. CDR3 DNA: TGTGCCAGCAGTTTTCGGGGAAACATTCAGTACTTC.

V and J are TRBV5-6 and TRBJ1-3; maybe TRBD1 (5 bases). The germline V and J ends were trimmed by 4 bases and 0 bases, with 8 bases remaining between them. Germline CDR1 reads SGHDT; CDR2 reads YYEEEE. The CDR3 consists of 14 residues. The DNA for the CDR3 is TGTGCCAGCAGCACGGGGGACTCTGGAAACACCATATATTTT. Residues: CASSTGDSGNTIYF.

This chain links TRBV5-1 with TRBJ2-3; the match to TRBD2 covers 16 bases. From germline, CDR1 is SGHRS and CDR2 YFSETQ. With V trimmed by 0 bases and J by 1 base, 8 bases remained unmatched. This CDR3 has 20 amino acids. The CDR3 sequence is CASSLAGTSGGARGTDTQYF. The CDR3 coding sequence is TGCGCCAGCAGCTTGGCGGGGACTAGCGGGGGGGCGAGGGGCACAGATACGCAGTATTTT.

In the case of this clone: The DNA is left out, because the CDR3 cannot be placed on it with certainty; the CDR3 is given as TCRdb lists it. The chain has TRBV28 and TRBJ1-1; the table's D call of TRBD1 was not tested on the DNA. Counting both end residues, the CDR3 totals 13 amino acids. Germline assignment: CDR1 MDHEN and CDR2 SYDVKM. The CDR3 loop reads CASSFGQGTATFF.

J is TRBJ1-2 and V is TRBV27, with 7 bases fitting TRBD1. CDR1 and CDR2 (germline): MNHEY, SMNVEV (reference sequence). The CDR3 runs 16 residues. The V gene end was trimmed by 5 bases and the J gene end by 3 bases; junction bases not matched to a gene: 12. CDR3 nucleotides: TGTGCCAGCAGTCTAACGGGACAGAAACCCGACTATGGCTACACCTTC. As protein: CASSLTGQKPDYGYTF.

The genes are TRBV2 and TRBJ2-6; maybe TRBD1 (6 bases). The V end was cut by 8 bases, the J end by 0 bases, with 8 bases between. The CDR3 spans 14 residues. Per the germline V gene, CDR1 is SNHLY and CDR2 is FYNNEI. The CDR3 sequence: CASLDSSGANVLTF. The CDR3 DNA reads TGTGCCAGCCTGGACAGCTCTGGGGCCAACGTCCTGACTTTC.

The CDR3 here is CSASAPPVEDTQYF. The CDR3 coding sequence is TGCAGTGCTAGTGCCCCCCCGGTAGAAGATACGCAGTATTTT. This chain connects TRBV20-1 to TRBJ2-3, with unresolved D. Germline V CDR1 and CDR2: DFQATT, SNEGSKA (reference sequence). CDR3 length equals 14 residues. Deletions cut 3 bases from V and 5 bases from J, with 15 bases between.

In its sample, this clone was seen a few times. The chain uses TRBV6-4 and TRBJ1-2; no reliable D call. CDR1 and CDR2 (germline): MRHNA, SNTAGT. V shed 6 bases and J shed 1 base, with 15 bases lying between them. The CDR3 contains 15 residues. CDR3 in amino acids: CASSPDFSHNYGYTF. DNA of the CDR3: TGTGCCAGCAGCCCTGACTTTTCACATAACTATGGCTACACCTTC.

V is TRBV10-3 and J is TRBJ1-4; the D gene is possibly TRBD1 (5 bases). This CDR3 has 13 amino acids. Germline lookup yields CDR1 ENHRY and CDR2 SYGVKD. V was pared by 5 bases and J by 8 bases, with 12 bases between. CDR3 bases: TGTGCCATCAGTCAGGGTTATAGGGAAAAACTGTTTTTT. This codes for CAISQGYREKLFF.

The rearrangement links TRBV3-1 (or the pseudogene TRBV3-2) to TRBJ2-7; D unclear. V lost 1 base and J 5 bases, leaving 6 bases between the germline ends. Germline V gives CDR1 LGHDT, CDR2 YNNKEL (reference sequence). This CDR3 region has 12 residues. CDR3 in amino acids: CASSQVVHEQYF. In DNA, the CDR3 is TGTGCCAGCAGCCAAGTCGTCCACGAGCAGTACTTC.

There are a few counts of this clone. At the DNA level, this CDR3 is encoded by other sequences in the same sample as well. CDR3 loop: CASSQDRQGGTEAFF. CDR3 DNA sequence: TGTGCCAGCAGCCAAGACCGTCAGGGTGGGACTGAAGCTTTCTTT. The gene calls are TRBV3-1 (or the pseudogene TRBV3-2) and TRBJ1-1; TRBD1 might be the D (5 bases). The ends were cut back, 0 bases at V and 5 bases at J, with 13 bases in the middle. This CDR3 has 15 residues. Germline V gene data show CDR1 as LGHDT and CDR2 as YNNKEL (reference sequence).

The chain carries TRBV2 and TRBJ1-1, with 8 nucleotides matching TRBD1. The CDR3 runs to 16 residues. J was trimmed by 4 bases and V by 8 bases; bases with no gene match: 15. Germline CDR1 reads SNHLY; CDR2 reads FYNNEI. CDR3 protein: CASGSQWDRTGTEAFF. The DNA of the CDR3 is TGTGCCAGCGGTTCCCAATGGGACAGGACGGGCACTGAAGCTTTCTTT.

The chain carries TRBV5-4 and TRBJ1-1; 9 bases are a match to TRBD1. J gave up 5 bases and V 2 bases, and 10 bases lay outside the gene matches. This CDR3 spans 16 amino acids. Germline CDR1 reads SGHNT; CDR2 reads YYREEE (reference sequence). The CDR3 region has the DNA TGTGCCAGCAGCTTTGACAGGGGGGCGTTCGAAACTGAAGCTTTCTTT. Translating it yields CASSFDRGAFETEAFF.

The chain carries TRBV30 and TRBJ1-1; D is unresolved. The CDR3 runs 13 residues. Germline V gene lookup returns CDR1 GTSNPN and CDR2 SVGIG (reference sequence). Trimming cost V 0 bases and J 5 bases, with 10 bases left between them. The CDR3 sequence: CAWSVKGGTEAFF. In DNA form, the CDR3 reads TGTGCCTGGAGTGTAAAGGGAGGGACTGAAGCTTTCTTT.

The chain joins TRBV28 to TRBJ1-6, with D perhaps matching TRBD1 (5 bases). CDR3 size: 14 residues. V gave up 3 bases and J gave up 10 bases, with 13 bases separating them. CDR1 MDHEN and CDR2 SYDVKM come from the germline V gene. CDR3 DNA sequence: TGTGCCAGCAGTTTTATAAGGGGAAGGTCACCCCTCCACTTT. Translating gives CASSFIRGRSPLHF.

The chain carries TRBV28 and TRBJ2-1; D not resolved. Germline V gene data show CDR1 as MDHEN and CDR2 as SYDVKM. The CDR3 sequence is 14 residues long. V lost 7 bases and J lost 7, with 17 bases in between. CDR3 residues: CASTPHGPRNEQFF. CDR3 bases: TGTGCCAGCACCCCTCATGGCCCCAGGAATGAGCAGTTCTTC.